Below, 10 T cell receptor beta chains from the same sample are listed, as sequenced in a study of Tregs in tolerant kidney transplant recipients. The protocol was immunoSEQ multiplex PCR, while the TCRdb copy is restricted to in-frame clones and leaves out a portion. Of about 240,000 clones listed, about 86% are singletons. Sequenced: CD4+ T cells from blood. These receptors originate from a human donor in good health.

The chain combines TRBV2 with TRBJ2-5; D gene ambiguous. This CDR3 region has 16 residues. Per germline, CDR1 SNHLY and CDR2 FYNNEI. Trimming cost V 0 bases and J 3 bases, with 14 bases left between them. CDR3 region: CASSEAGTSLKETQYF. In DNA form, the CDR3 reads TGTGCCAGCAGTGAAGCGGGAACCTCCCTAAAAGAGACCCAGTACTTC.

The rearrangement uses TRBV2 and TRBJ2-5; 14 nucleotides line up with TRBD2. The CDR3 is 16 amino acids. CDR1 and CDR2 (germline): SNHLY, FYNNEI. Germline trimming cut 6 bases from V and 4 bases from J; bases unmatched to any gene: 7. CDR3 loop: CASSQTSGRAGETQYF. CDR3 nucleotide sequence: TGTGCCAGCAGCCAGACTAGCGGGAGGGCGGGAGAGACCCAGTACTTC.

The chain couples TRBV5-1 to TRBJ2-5; possibly TRBD2 for D (6 bases). The J call is doubtful: the DNA matches TRBJ2-7 better. CDR1 and CDR2 (germline): SGHRS, YFSETQ. CDR3 size: 14 residues. The CDR3 loop is CASSGGLEPYEQYF. CDR3 in DNA: TGCGCCAGCAGCGGGGGACTGGAGCCCTACGAGCAGTACTTC.

The gene calls are TRBV7-6 and TRBJ2-7; D remains ambiguous. V was cut by 2 bases and J by 4 bases, with 12 bases left in between. CDR3 size: 14 residues. Germline V gives CDR1 SGHVS, CDR2 FNYEAQ. The CDR3 region is CASSLTVNAYEQYF. In nucleotides, the CDR3 is TGTGCCAGCAGCTTAACCGTAAATGCATACGAGCAGTACTTC.

The J gene is TRBJ1-2, the V gene TRBV7-8, with TRBD1 as a possible D gene (5 bases). Germline V lookup: CDR1 SGHVS, CDR2 FQNEAQ. The V and J ends lost 4 bases and 3 bases respectively, with 12 bases between them. This CDR3 contains 14 residues. The CDR3 DNA follows: TGTGCCAGCAGCTACAGGTCCCCTTACTATGGCTACACCTTC. This translates into CASSYRSPYYGYTF.

The chain carries TRBV7-3 and TRBJ1-1, with unresolved D. The V end lost 2 bases, the J end lost 4 bases, and 14 bases lay between the germline ends. The CDR3 is made up of 15 amino acids. Germline V gene data show CDR1 as SGHTA and CDR2 as FQGTGA. The CDR3 is CASSLSNLDGTEAFF. DNA for the CDR3: TGTGCCAGCAGCTTATCAAACTTGGACGGCACTGAAGCTTTCTTT.

V usage is TRBV6-1 and J usage is TRBJ1-2, with 9 bases matching TRBD1. The CDR3 has 15 residues. V shed 6 bases and J 4 bases; nucleotides not matched to a gene: 9. The germline V gene encodes CDR1 MNHNS and CDR2 SASEGT. This CDR3 reads CASSYGQGRLYGYTF. CDR3 in DNA: TGTGCCAGCAGCTACGGACAGGGGCGCCTCTATGGCTACACCTTC.

The rearrangement joins TRBV11-2 to TRBJ2-6; D uncertain. The CDR3 contains 14 residues. Between the trimmed V and J ends, which lost 2 bases and 4 bases, there was a span of 6 bases. Germline V gene sequence: CDR1 SGHAT, CDR2 FQNNGV. The DNA of the CDR3 is TGTGCCAGCAGCTTATATTCAGGGGCCAACGTCCTGACTTTC. It translates to CASSLYSGANVLTF.

The chain links TRBV5-1 to TRBJ1-2; 7 nucleotides agree with TRBD1. Germline V gives CDR1 SGHRS, CDR2 YFSETQ. The CDR3 sequence is 13 residues long. Germline trimming cut 4 bases from V and 4 bases from J; bases unmatched to any gene: 4. CDR3 loop: CASSSRDSYGYTF. The CDR3 nucleotides are TGCGCCAGCAGCAGCCGGGACAGCTATGGCTACACCTTC.

A note on this clone: Other DNA sequences within the sample encode an identical CDR3. V and J are TRBV5-1 and TRBJ1-3; D not certain. Germline V lookup: CDR1 SGHRS, CDR2 YFSETQ. The length of the CDR3 is 14 residues. V lost 1 base, J lost 0 bases, and 5 bases lay in between. Written as DNA, the CDR3 is TGCGCCAGCAGCTTGTCGAGCTCTGGAAACACCATATATTTT. Its protein product is CASSLSSSGNTIYF.